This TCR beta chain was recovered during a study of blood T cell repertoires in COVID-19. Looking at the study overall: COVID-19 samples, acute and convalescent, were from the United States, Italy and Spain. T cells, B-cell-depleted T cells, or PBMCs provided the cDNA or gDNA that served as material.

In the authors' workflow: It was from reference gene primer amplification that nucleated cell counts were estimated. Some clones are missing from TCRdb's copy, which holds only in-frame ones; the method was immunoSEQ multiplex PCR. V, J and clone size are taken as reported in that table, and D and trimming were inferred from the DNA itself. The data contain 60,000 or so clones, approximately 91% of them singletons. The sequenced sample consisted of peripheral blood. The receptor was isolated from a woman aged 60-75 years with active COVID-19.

The CDR3 protein is CASSLAFVGGDQETQYF. In nucleotides, the CDR3 is TGTGCCAGCAGCTTGGCTTTTGTCGGGGGGGACCAAGAGACCCAGTACTTC. The V and J genes are TRBV5-6 and TRBJ2-5; the match to TRBD2 covers 8 bases. Looked up from germline, CDR1 is SGHDT and CDR2 is YYEEEE. J lost 0 bases, V lost 0 bases, and 7 bases had no gene match. The CDR3 totals 17 residues.